Below are 30 T cell receptor beta chains sequenced from a single sample in a study of CD8+ T cells in alopecia areata. Treatment noted: oral pan-JAK inhibitor, 5-10 mg twice daily. As the sequencing template, cDNA was produced by extracting RNA and reverse transcribing it. The table came from immunoSEQ multiplex PCR; TCRdb's copy has only in-frame clones and leaves some out. Of tens of thousands of clones in the sample, around 46% are singletons; the top ten hold around 21%. This material consisted of CD8+ T cells sorted from blood, taken at approximately week 36, from a patient treated with tofacitinib. These receptor sequences come from a human donor with alopecia areata.

V is TRBV29-1 and J is TRBJ2-7; 11 bases agree with TRBD2. This CDR3 is 14 amino acids long. Germline CDR1 reads SQVTM; CDR2 reads ANQGSEA. J was trimmed by 2 bases and V by 5 bases; bases with no gene match: 5. CDR3 in amino acids: CSVLGLAETYEQYF. CDR3 nucleotides: TGCAGCGTTCTGGGACTAGCGGAGACCTACGAGCAGTACTTC.

The chain has TRBV30 and TRBJ1-1; D is undetermined. This CDR3 spans 13 amino acids. Between the trimmed V and J ends, which lost 0 bases and 1 base, there was a span of 6 bases. From germline, CDR1 is GTSNPN and CDR2 SVGIG (reference sequence). CDR3 residues: CAWSVTENTEAFF. The CDR3 coding sequence is TGTGCCTGGAGTGTAACAGAGAACACTGAAGCTTTCTTT.

V usage is TRBV28 and J usage is TRBJ2-7; no clear D gene. Germline V gene lookup returns CDR1 MDHEN and CDR2 SYDVKM. The CDR3 has 14 residues. Trimming took off 7 bases at V and 0 bases at J, with 13 bases between the two ends. CDR3 DNA sequence: TGTGCCAGCACCCACCGAACGGACTCCTACGAGCAGTACTTC. Its translation: CASTHRTDSYEQYF.

V gene TRBV29-1 combines with J gene TRBJ1-2, with TRBD1 matching over 8 bases. The CDR3 length is 12 residues. Germline CDR1 and CDR2: SQVTM and ANQGSEA. Germline trimming cut 3 bases from V and 5 bases from J; bases unmatched to any gene: 2. The CDR3 bases are TGCAGCGTTGACTACAGGGGGTATGGCTACACCTTC. Protein product: CSVDYRGYGYTF.

The rearrangement links TRBV2 to TRBJ2-3; unclear D gene. Trimming took off 6 bases at V and 1 base at J, with 2 bases between the two ends. Germline V lookup: CDR1 SNHLY, CDR2 FYNNEI. The CDR3 totals 11 residues. The CDR3, as DNA: TGTGCCAGCAGCCGCACAGATACGCAGTATTTT. As protein: CASSRTDTQYF.

V gene TRBV11-2 combines with J gene TRBJ2-3; a possible D gene is TRBD2 (5 bases). The length of the CDR3 is 16 residues. V was cut by 5 bases and J by 2 bases, with 17 bases left in between. Germline CDR1 and CDR2: SGHAT and FQNNGV. The CDR3 sequence: CASSQEPREITDTQYF. DNA of the CDR3: TGTGCCAGCAGCCAGGAACCCCGGGAAATCACAGATACGCAGTATTTT.

The chain has TRBV7-9 and TRBJ2-3; TRBD2 matches 9 bases. The germline V gene has CDR1 SEHNR and CDR2 FQNEAQ (reference sequence). V lost 6 bases and J lost 2; bases outside the gene matches: 9. The CDR3 has 16 amino acids. The CDR3 DNA reads as TGTGCCAGCAGACCTCAGCGGGAGGCCCTCACAGATACGCAGTATTTT. Its protein product is CASRPQREALTDTQYF. The whole variable domain, filled in from reference TRBV7-9 and TRBJ2-3, reads DTGVSQNPRHKITKRGQNVTFRCDPISEHNRLYWYRQTLGQGPEFLTYFQNEAQLEKSRLLSDRFSAERPKGSFSTLEIQRTEQGDSAMYLCASRPQREALTDTQYFGPGTRLTVL.

A few counts support this clone. The J gene is TRBJ2-1, the V gene TRBV7-8; perhaps TRBD2 as D (5 bases). The germline V gene encodes CDR1 SGHVS and CDR2 FQNEAQ. V lost 5 bases to trimming and J lost 7 bases, with 6 bases between them. There are 11 residues in the CDR3. In DNA, the CDR3 is TGTGCCAGCAGCCGGACTAATGAGCAGTTCTTC. This codes for CASSRTNEQFF.

The chain combines TRBV19 with TRBJ2-7, with 9 bases identical to TRBD1. J was trimmed by 2 bases and V by 5 bases; bases with no gene match: 4. CDR1 LNHDA and CDR2 SQIVND come from the germline V gene (reference sequence). The CDR3 has 14 residues. The DNA for the CDR3 is TGTGCCAGTAGTCCCGGACAGGGGACCTACGAGCAGTACTTC. This translates into CASSPGQGTYEQYF. Combining the CDR3 with reference TRBV19 and TRBJ2-7 gives the whole variable domain DGGITQSPKYLFRKEGQNVTLSCEQNLNHDAMYWYRQDPGQGLRLIYYSQIVNDFQKGDIAEGYSVSREKKESFPLTVTSAQKNPTAFYLCASSPGQGTYEQYFGPGTRLTVT.

CDR3 DNA: TGTGCCTGGAGTAAGGGGATAAGCAATCAGCCCCAGCATTTT. Its translation is CAWSKGISNQPQHF. The V call is TRBV30, the J call TRBJ1-5, with a weak D call TRBD1 (5 bases). Looked up from germline, CDR1 is GTSNPN and CDR2 is SVGIG (reference sequence). This CDR3 spans 14 amino acids. Trimming took 2 bases from V and 1 from J, leaving 9 bases between them.

J is TRBJ1-1 and V is TRBV7-2; TRBD1 agrees at 7 bases. With 7 bases clipped from V and 0 bases from J, the junction kept 8 bases outside the gene matches. This CDR3 is 15 amino acids long. Germline V gene data show CDR1 as SGHTA and CDR2 as FQGNSA. The CDR3: CASKSGGRLNTEAFF. CDR3 DNA: TGTGCCAGCAAATCAGGGGGTCGATTGAACACTGAAGCTTTCTTT.

This clone has just one count. The gene calls are TRBV7-9 and TRBJ2-5, with D perhaps given as TRBD1 or TRBD2 (5 bases each). V dropped 5 bases and J dropped 5 bases, with 15 bases sitting between them. The germline CDR1 and CDR2 sequences are SEHNR and FQNEAQ (reference sequence). The CDR3 consists of 14 residues. CDR3 in amino acids: CASSPPRDRETQYF. CDR3 DNA sequence: TGTGCCAGCAGCCCGCCCAGGGACCGGGAGACCCAGTACTTC.

This chain links TRBV7-9 with TRBJ2-7; the match to TRBD1 covers 7 bases. Looked up from germline, CDR1 is SEHNR and CDR2 is FQNEAQ (reference sequence). This CDR3 comprises 16 residues. J lost 0 bases, V lost 5 bases, and 10 bases had no gene match. The CDR3 spells CASSPRTGPSSYEQYF. CDR3 nucleotide sequence: TGTGCCAGCAGCCCGCGGACAGGCCCCAGCTCCTACGAGCAGTACTTC.

The chain uses TRBV5-1 and TRBJ2-1, with D possibly TRBD1 on 6 matching bases. CDR1 SGHRS and CDR2 YFSETQ come from the germline V gene. V was shortened by 4 bases and J by 5 bases, with 7 bases between the two germline ends. CDR3 length: 12 amino acids. For the CDR3, the DNA is TGCGCCAGCAGCCACAGGGACAATGAGCAGTTCTTC. It encodes CASSHRDNEQFF.

This clone came up a few times. The V and J genes are TRBV4-1 and TRBJ1-2; D is ambiguous. V shed 2 bases and J shed 4 bases, with 14 bases lying between them. Germline CDR1 reads MGHRA; CDR2 reads YSYEKL. The CDR3 loop spans 15 amino acids. For the CDR3, the DNA is TGCGCCAGCAGCCAACTCTCTACAGCTCCCTATGGCTACACCTTC. This translates into CASSQLSTAPYGYTF.

This clone has more than one count but fewer than ten. The rearrangement uses TRBV2 and TRBJ2-7; 9 nucleotides agree with TRBD1. This CDR3 spans 15 amino acids. The germline V gene encodes CDR1 SNHLY and CDR2 FYNNEI. V lost 6 bases and J lost 3; bases outside the gene matches: 9. This CDR3 reads CASSVTGTGIYEQYF. The CDR3 DNA reads as TGTGCCAGCAGCGTTACCGGGACAGGGATCTACGAGCAGTACTTC.

This clone was seen only a few times. V gene TRBV27 combines with J gene TRBJ2-7; TRBD1 agrees at 7 bases. This CDR3 has 15 residues. J lost 4 bases, V lost 2 bases, and 8 bases had no gene match. CDR1 is MNHEY and CDR2 is SMNVEV in the germline V gene (reference sequence). In DNA form, the CDR3 reads TGTGCCAGCAGTTTAAGTCAGGGGGATTTTTACGAGCAGTACTTC. Translation gives CASSLSQGDFYEQYF.

The V call is TRBV29-1, the J call TRBJ1-2; TRBD1 matches at 9 bases. The CDR3 is made up of 13 amino acids. Per the germline V gene, CDR1 is SQVTM and CDR2 is ANQGSEA. J lost 5 bases, V lost 6 bases, and 7 bases had no gene match. In DNA form, the CDR3 reads TGCAGCGTAGTTTCACAGGGGGCGTATGGCTACACCTTC. It yields the protein CSVVSQGAYGYTF.

There are a few counts of this clone. In the same sample, other DNA sequences code for this CDR3. V gene TRBV7-9 combines with J gene TRBJ2-7, with D possibly being TRBD1 or TRBD2 (6 bases each). This CDR3 spans 13 amino acids. The ends were cut back, 6 bases at V and 3 bases at J, with 12 bases in the middle. CDR1 and CDR2 from the germline V gene are SEHNR and FQNEAQ (reference sequence). The CDR3 nucleotides read TGTGCCAGCAGTTCCGGAGGGGGCTACGAGCAGTACTTC. It encodes CASSSGGGYEQYF.

This clone occurred a few times. The chain uses TRBV4-1 and TRBJ2-7; a possible D gene is TRBD1 (5 bases). Deletions cut 1 base from V and 2 bases from J, with 12 bases between. The CDR3 has 15 residues. Germline values: CDR1 MGHRA, CDR2 YSYEKL. The CDR3 protein is CASSQGAAGTYEQYF. CDR3 nucleotides: TGCGCCAGCAGCCAAGGGGCCGCAGGGACCTACGAGCAGTACTTC.

This sequence joins TRBV10-3 and TRBJ2-1, with a tentative D call TRBD2 (5 bases). There are 16 residues in the CDR3. Germline values: CDR1 ENHRY, CDR2 SYGVKD. Between the trimmed V and J ends, which lost 3 bases and 7 bases, there was a span of 19 bases. CDR3 nucleotide sequence: TGTGCCATCAGTGACCCCCCGGGGTCAGATAGGAATGAGCAGTTCTTC. Residues: CAISDPPGSDRNEQFF.

This rearrangement joins TRBV27 to TRBJ2-7; D may be TRBD1 or TRBD2 (6 bases each). In germline, CDR1 is MNHEY, CDR2 SMNVEV (reference sequence). V was pared by 5 bases and J by 0 bases, with 14 bases between. The CDR3 covers 15 residues. CDR3 coding DNA: TGTGCCAGCAGTGTATTGGGGGGCAGCTCCTACGAGCAGTACTTC. It encodes CASSVLGGSSYEQYF.

The DNA for the CDR3 is TGTGCCAGCAAGGACAGGGGTTCCGAGCAGTACTTC. Translated, it gives CASKDRGSEQYF. The chain couples TRBV27 to TRBJ2-7; TRBD1 aligns across 9 bases. The germline V gene has CDR1 MNHEY and CDR2 SMNVEV (reference sequence). The V segment lost 7 bases and the J segment 6 bases; nucleotides outside the gene matches: 4. The CDR3 consists of 12 residues.

The rearrangement links TRBV5-6 to TRBJ1-4; no definite D call. Trimming took 1 base from V and 0 from J, leaving 13 bases between them. Looked up from germline, CDR1 is SGHDT and CDR2 is YYEEEE. CDR3 length equals 17 residues. The CDR3 DNA sequence: TGTGCCAGCAGCTTGTCCGGCAGGATTACAACTAATGAAAAACTGTTTTTT. It is translated as CASSLSGRITTNEKLFF.

The chain links TRBV19 to TRBJ2-5; D perhaps matches TRBD2 (5 bases). Per the germline V gene, CDR1 is LNHDA and CDR2 is SQIVND (reference sequence). Trimming stripped 6 bases from V and 3 bases from J, with 17 bases between. There are 15 residues in the CDR3. The CDR3: CASSVDQDGKETQYF. The CDR3 DNA reads TGTGCCAGTAGCGTCGATCAGGACGGGAAAGAGACCCAGTACTTC.

V is TRBV30 and J is TRBJ2-1, with a weak D call TRBD2 (5 bases). Germline V CDR1 and CDR2: GTSNPN, SVGIG (reference sequence). The CDR3 is 12 amino acids. Trimming left V 7 bases short and J 10 bases short, with 17 bases between. The CDR3 spells CASFADTGEQFF. The CDR3 region has the DNA TGTGCCTCTTTTGCGGATACGGGGGAGCAGTTCTTC.

In its sample, this clone was seen a few times. The V call is TRBV5-1, the J call TRBJ2-5; maybe TRBD2 (6 bases). This CDR3 is 18 amino acids long. V dropped 4 bases and J dropped 1 base, with 23 bases sitting between them. Germline CDR1 and CDR2: SGHRS and YFSETQ. The CDR3 bases are TGCGCCAGCAGCGAAAAGACGGGACTCACAATGCCCCAAGAGACCCAGTACTTC. As protein: CASSEKTGLTMPQETQYF.

CDR3 sequence (DNA): TGCAGCGGCCTGGGGGGCTACGAGCAGTACTTC. It codes for CSGLGGYEQYF. V is TRBV29-1 and J is TRBJ2-7; TRBD2 is a possible D gene (6 bases). Germline loops: CDR1 SQVTM, CDR2 ANQGSEA. The V end was cut by 7 bases, the J end by 3 bases, with 10 bases between. This CDR3 is 11 amino acids long.

V gene TRBV4-1 combines with J gene TRBJ2-5; D ambiguous. The V end lost 2 bases, the J end lost 11 bases, and 15 bases lay between the germline ends. CDR1 MGHRA and CDR2 YSYEKL come from the germline V gene. This CDR3 spans 13 amino acids. The CDR3 protein is CASSQSLSLEQYF. CDR3 in DNA: TGCGCCAGCAGCCAATCTCTAAGCCTGGAGCAGTACTTC.

The chain uses TRBV4-2 and TRBJ1-2; TRBD1 is a possible D gene (5 bases). Between the trimmed V and J ends, which lost 3 bases and 0 bases, there was a span of 11 bases. CDR1 LGHNA and CDR2 YNFKEQ come from the germline V gene. This CDR3 region has 15 residues. Written as DNA, the CDR3 is TGTGCCAGCAGCCAGGAGACAGCAGCTAACTATGGCTACACCTTC. It encodes CASSQETAANYGYTF.